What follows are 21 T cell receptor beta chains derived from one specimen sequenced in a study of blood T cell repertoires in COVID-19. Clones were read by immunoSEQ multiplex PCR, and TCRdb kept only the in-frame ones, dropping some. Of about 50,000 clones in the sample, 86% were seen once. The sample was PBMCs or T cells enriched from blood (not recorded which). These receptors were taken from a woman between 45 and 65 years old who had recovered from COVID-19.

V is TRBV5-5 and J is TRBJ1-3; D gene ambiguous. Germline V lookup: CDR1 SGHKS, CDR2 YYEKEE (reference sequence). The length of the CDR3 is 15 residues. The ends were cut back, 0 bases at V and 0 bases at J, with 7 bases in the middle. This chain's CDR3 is CASSLDQSSGNTIYF. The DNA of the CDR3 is TGTGCCAGCAGCTTGGACCAGTCCTCTGGAAACACCATATATTTT.

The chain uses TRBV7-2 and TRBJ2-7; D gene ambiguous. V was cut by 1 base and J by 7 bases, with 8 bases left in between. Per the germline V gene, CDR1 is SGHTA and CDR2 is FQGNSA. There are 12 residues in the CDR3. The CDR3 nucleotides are TGTGCCAGCAGCTTAGATCTCAGTGAGCAGTACTTC. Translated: CASSLDLSEQYF. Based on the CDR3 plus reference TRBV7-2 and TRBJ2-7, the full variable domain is GAGVSQSPSNKVTEKGKDVELRCDPISGHTALYWYRQSLGQGLEFLIYFQGNSAPDKSGLPSDRFSAERTGGSVSTLTIQRTQQEDSAVYLCASSLDLSEQYFGPGTRLTVT.

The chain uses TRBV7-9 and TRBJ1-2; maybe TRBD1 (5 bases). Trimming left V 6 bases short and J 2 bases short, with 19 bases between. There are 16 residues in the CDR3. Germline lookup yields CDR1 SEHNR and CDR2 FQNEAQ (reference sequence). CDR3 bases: TGTGCCAGCAGGAAAGACAGTTTTAGGTACAACTATGGCTACACCTTC. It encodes CASRKDSFRYNYGYTF.

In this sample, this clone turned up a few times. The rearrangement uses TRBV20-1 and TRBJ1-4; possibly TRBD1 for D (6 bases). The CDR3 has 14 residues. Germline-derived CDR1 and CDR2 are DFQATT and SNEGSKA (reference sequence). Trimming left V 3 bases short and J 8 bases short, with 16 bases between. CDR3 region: CSASTGYTYEKLFF. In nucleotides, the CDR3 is TGCAGTGCTAGTACAGGGTACACCTACGAAAAACTGTTTTTT.

The CDR3 protein is CASSTSYGYTF. The DNA of the CDR3 is TGTGCCAGCAGTACTTCCTACGGCTACACCTTC. The V gene is TRBV25-1, the J gene TRBJ1-2, with D uncertain. CDR3 length: 11 amino acids. The V gene lost 5 bases and the J gene lost 8 bases, with 9 bases spanning the gap. The germline V gene has CDR1 MGHDK and CDR2 SYGVNS.

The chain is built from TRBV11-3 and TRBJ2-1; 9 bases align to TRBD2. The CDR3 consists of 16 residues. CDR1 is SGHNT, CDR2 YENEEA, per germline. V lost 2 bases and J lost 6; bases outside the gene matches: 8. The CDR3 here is CASSLTPGGGANEQFF. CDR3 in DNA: TGTGCCAGCAGCTTAACCCCAGGCGGGGGGGCCAATGAGCAGTTCTTC.

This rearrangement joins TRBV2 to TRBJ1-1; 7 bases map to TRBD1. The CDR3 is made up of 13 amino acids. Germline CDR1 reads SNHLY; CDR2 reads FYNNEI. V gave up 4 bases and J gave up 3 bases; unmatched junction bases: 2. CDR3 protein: CASSGTGDTEAFF. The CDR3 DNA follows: TGTGCCAGCAGTGGCACAGGGGACACTGAAGCTTTCTTT.

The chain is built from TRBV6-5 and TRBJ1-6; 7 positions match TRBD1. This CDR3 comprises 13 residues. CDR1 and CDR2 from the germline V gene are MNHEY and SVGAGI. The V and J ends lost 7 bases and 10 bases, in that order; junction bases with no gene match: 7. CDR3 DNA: TGTGCCAGCATTTCCAGGGGGGAATCACCCCTCCACTTT. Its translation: CASISRGESPLHF.

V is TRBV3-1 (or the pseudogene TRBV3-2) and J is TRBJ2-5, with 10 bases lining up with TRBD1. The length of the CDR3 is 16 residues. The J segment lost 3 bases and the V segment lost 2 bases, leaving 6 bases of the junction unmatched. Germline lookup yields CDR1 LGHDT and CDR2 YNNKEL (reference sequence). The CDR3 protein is CASSQHRGQGKETQYF. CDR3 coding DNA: TGTGCCAGCAGCCAACATAGGGGACAGGGGAAAGAGACCCAGTACTTC.

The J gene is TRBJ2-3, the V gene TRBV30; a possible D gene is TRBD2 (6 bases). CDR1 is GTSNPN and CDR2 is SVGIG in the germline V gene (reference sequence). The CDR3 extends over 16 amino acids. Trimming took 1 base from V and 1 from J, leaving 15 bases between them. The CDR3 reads CAWSAQMGGGTDTQYF. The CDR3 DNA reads TGTGCCTGGAGTGCTCAAATGGGGGGAGGCACAGATACGCAGTATTTT.

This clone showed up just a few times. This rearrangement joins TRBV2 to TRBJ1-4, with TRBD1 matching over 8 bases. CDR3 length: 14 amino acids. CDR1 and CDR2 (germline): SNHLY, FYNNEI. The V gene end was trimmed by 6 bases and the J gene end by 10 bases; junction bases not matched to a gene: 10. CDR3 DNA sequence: TGTGCCAGCAGGCAGGGGGCTACAGGAGGAAAACTGTTTTTT. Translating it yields CASRQGATGGKLFF.

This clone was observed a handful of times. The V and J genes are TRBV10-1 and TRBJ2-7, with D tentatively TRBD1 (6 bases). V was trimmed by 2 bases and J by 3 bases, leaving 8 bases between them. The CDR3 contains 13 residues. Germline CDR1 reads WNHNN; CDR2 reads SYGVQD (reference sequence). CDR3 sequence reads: CASSEQGSYEQYF. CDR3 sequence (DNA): TGCGCCAGCAGTGAGCAGGGGAGCTACGAGCAGTACTTC.

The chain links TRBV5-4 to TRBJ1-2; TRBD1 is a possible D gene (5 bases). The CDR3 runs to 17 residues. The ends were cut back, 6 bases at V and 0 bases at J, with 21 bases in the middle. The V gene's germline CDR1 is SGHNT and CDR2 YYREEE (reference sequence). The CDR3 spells CASTLLGHPISNYGYTF. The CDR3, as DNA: TGTGCCAGCACCCTTTTGGGGCACCCAATCTCTAACTATGGCTACACCTTC.

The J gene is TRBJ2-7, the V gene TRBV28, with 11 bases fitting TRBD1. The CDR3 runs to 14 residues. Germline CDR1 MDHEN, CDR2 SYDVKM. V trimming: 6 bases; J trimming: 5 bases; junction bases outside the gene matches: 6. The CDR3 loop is CASSLPGQGDEQYF. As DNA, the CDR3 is TGTGCCAGCAGCTTACCGGGACAGGGGGACGAGCAGTACTTC.

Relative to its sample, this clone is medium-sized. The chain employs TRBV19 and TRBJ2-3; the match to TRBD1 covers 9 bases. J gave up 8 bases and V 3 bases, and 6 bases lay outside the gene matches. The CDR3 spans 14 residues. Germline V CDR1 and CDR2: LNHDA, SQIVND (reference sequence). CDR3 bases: TGTGCCAGTAGTATGGACAGGGGTAGGAGTACGCAGTATTTT. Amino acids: CASSMDRGRSTQYF.

CDR3 amino acids: CASSNRLAENEQFF. In DNA form, the CDR3 reads TGTGCCAGCAGCAATCGACTAGCGGAGAATGAGCAGTTCTTC. J is TRBJ2-1 and V is TRBV7-9; the match to TRBD2 covers 9 bases. This CDR3 comprises 14 residues. Trimming at V came to 5 bases and at J to 7 bases, leaving 6 bases not matched to a gene. Germline V gene data show CDR1 as SEHNR and CDR2 as FQNEAQ (reference sequence).

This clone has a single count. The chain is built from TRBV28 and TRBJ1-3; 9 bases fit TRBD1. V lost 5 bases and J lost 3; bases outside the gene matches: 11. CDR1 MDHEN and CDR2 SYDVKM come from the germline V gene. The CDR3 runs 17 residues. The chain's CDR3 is CASSTPDRGYFGNTIYF. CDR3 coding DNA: TGTGCCAGCAGTACCCCCGACAGGGGGTATTTTGGAAACACCATATATTTT. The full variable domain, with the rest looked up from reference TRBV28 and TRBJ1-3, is DVKVTQSSRYLVKRTGEKVFLECVQDMDHENMFWYRQDPGLGLRLIYFSYDVKMKEKGDIPEGYSVSREKKERFSLILESASTNQTSMYLCASSTPDRGYFGNTIYFGEGSWLTVV.

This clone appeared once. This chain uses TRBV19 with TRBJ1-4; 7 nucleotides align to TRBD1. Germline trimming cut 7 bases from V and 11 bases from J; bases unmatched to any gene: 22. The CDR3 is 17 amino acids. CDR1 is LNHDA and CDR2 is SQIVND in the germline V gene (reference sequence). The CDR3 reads CASNSQRGDSQNLKLFF. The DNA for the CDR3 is TGTGCCAGTAACTCTCAACGCGGGGACAGCCAGAATTTGAAACTGTTTTTT.

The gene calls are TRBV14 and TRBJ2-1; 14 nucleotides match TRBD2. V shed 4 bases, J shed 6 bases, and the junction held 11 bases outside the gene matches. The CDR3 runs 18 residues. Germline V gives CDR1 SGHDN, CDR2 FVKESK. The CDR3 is CASSPLGTSGSYFNEQFF. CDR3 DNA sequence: TGTGCCAGCAGCCCACTCGGGACTAGCGGGAGTTACTTCAATGAGCAGTTCTTC.

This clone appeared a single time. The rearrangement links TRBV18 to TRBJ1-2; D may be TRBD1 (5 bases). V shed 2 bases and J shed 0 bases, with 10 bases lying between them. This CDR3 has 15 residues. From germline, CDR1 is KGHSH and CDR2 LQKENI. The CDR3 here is CASSPTGGTNYGYTF. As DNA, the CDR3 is TGTGCCAGCTCACCAACAGGTGGAACTAACTATGGCTACACCTTC. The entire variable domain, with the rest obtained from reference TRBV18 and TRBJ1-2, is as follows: NAGVMQNPRHLVRRRGQEARLRCSPMKGHSHVYWYRQLPEEGLKFMVYLQKENIIDESGMPKERFSAEFPKEGPSILRIQQVVRGDSAAYFCASSPTGGTNYGYTFGSGTRLTVV.

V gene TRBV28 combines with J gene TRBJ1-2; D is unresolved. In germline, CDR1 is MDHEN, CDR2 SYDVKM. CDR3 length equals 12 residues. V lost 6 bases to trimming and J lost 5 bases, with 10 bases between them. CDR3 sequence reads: CASRLGGYGYTF. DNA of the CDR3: TGTGCCAGCAGGTTAGGAGGGTATGGCTACACCTTC.